Reported below is one TCR beta chain. Study processing details: Researchers report that nucleated cell counts were estimated from reference gene primer amplification. Assay used: immunoSEQ multiplex PCR; TCRdb lists only in-frame clones, some missing. The V and J calls and the clone size are those of that table, but D and trimming were determined from the DNA. The table lists about 150,000 clones, roughly 78% of them singletons. The ends were cut back, 4 bases at V and 4 bases at J, with 11 bases in the middle. CDR1 is SGHDN, CDR2 FVKESK, per germline. The CDR3 sequence is 14 residues long. This specimen belongs to a study of blood T cell repertoires in COVID-19. Whole-study context: Sample material is recorded as cDNA or gDNA derived from T cells, B-cell-depleted T cells, or PBMCs.

The sample comprised peripheral blood. The receptor comes from a man aged 80 or over with acute or convalescent COVID-19. The V call is TRBV14, the J call TRBJ2-1; possibly TRBD1 for D (6 bases). CDR3 bases: TGTGCCAGCAGCCGCGAAGGGGGTTACAATGAGCAGTTCTTC. Encoded protein: CASSREGGYNEQFF.